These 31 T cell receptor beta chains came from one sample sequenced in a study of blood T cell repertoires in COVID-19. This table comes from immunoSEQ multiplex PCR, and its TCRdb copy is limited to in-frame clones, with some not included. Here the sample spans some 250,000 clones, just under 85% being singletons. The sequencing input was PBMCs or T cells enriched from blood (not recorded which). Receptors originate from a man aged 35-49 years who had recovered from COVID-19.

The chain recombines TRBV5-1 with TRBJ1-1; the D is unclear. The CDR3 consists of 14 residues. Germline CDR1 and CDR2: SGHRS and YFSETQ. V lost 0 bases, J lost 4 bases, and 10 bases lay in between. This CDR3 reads CASSLDSWATEAFF. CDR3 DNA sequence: TGCGCCAGCAGCTTGGACAGTTGGGCCACTGAAGCTTTCTTT.

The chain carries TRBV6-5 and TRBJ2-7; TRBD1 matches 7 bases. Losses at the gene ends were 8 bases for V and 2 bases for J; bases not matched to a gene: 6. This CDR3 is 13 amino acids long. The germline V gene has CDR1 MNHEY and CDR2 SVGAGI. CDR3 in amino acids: CASPSGTAYEQYF. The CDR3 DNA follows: TGTGCCAGCCCTTCCGGGACAGCCTACGAGCAGTACTTC.

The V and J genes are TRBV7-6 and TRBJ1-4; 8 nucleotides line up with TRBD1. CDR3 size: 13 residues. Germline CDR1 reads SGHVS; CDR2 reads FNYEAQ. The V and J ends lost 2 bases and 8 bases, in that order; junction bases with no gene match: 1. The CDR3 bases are TGTGCCAGCAGCTTAAGGGACAGGGAAAAACTGTTTTTT. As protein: CASSLRDREKLFF.

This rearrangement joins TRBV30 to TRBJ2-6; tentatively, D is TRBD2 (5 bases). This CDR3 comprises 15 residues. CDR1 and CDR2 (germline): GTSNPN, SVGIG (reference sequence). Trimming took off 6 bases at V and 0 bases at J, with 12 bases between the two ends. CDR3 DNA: TGTGCCTGCCCGAGGGTCGTCTCTGGGGCCAACGTCCTGACTTTC. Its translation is CACPRVVSGANVLTF.

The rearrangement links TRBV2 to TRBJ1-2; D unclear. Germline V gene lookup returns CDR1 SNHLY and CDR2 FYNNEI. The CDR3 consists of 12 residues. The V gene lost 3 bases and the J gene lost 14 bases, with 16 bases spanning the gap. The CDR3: CASSERQDVKTF. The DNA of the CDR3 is TGTGCCAGCAGTGAGAGGCAAGACGTAAAGACCTTC.

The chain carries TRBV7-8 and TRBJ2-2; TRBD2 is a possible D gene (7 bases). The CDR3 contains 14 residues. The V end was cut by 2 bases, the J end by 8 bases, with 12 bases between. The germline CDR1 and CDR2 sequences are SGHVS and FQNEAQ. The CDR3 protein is CASSLLGGRGELFF. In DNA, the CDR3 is TGTGCCAGCAGCTTATTGGGGGGGCGAGGGGAGCTGTTTTTT.

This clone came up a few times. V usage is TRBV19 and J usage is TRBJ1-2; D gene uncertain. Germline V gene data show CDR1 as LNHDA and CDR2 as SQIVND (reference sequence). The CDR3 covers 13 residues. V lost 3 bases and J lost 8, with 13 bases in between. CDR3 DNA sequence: TGTGCCAGTAGTATTTTGGGCAGCCTCGGCTACACCTTC. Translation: CASSILGSLGYTF.

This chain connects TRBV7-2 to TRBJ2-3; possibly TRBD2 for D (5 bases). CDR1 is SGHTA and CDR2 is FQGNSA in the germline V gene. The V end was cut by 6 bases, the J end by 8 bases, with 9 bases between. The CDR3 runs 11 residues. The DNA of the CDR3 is TGTGCCAGCAGTGAAGGAGGTACGCAGTATTTT. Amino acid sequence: CASSEGGTQYF.

The chain's CDR3 is CASSLAGSSSGNTIYF. The CDR3 coding sequence is TGTGCCAGCAGCTTAGCCGGTAGTAGCTCTGGAAACACCATATATTTT. The chain recombines TRBV7-2 with TRBJ1-3, with D unclear. The germline V gene encodes CDR1 SGHTA and CDR2 FQGNSA. The CDR3 has 16 amino acids. Trimming took 0 bases from V and 0 from J, leaving 9 bases between them.

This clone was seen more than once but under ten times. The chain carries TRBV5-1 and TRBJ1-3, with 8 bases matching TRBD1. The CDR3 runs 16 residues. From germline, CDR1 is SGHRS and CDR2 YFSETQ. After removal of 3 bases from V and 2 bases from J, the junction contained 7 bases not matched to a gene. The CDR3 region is CASSYTDRGAGNTIYF. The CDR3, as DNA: TGCGCCAGCAGCTATACCGACAGGGGTGCTGGAAACACCATATATTTT.

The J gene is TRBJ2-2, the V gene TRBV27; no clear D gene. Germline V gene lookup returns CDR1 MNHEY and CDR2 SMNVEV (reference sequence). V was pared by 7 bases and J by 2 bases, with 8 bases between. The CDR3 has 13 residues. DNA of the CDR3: TGTGCCAGCATGACTGCCAACACCGGGGAGCTGTTTTTT. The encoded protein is CASMTANTGELFF.

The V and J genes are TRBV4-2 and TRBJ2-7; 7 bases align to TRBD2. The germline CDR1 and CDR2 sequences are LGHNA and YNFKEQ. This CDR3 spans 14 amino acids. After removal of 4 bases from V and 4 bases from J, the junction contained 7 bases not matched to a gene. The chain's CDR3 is CASSRGAGRYEQYF. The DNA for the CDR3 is TGTGCCAGCAGCCGTGGAGCGGGAAGGTACGAGCAGTACTTC.

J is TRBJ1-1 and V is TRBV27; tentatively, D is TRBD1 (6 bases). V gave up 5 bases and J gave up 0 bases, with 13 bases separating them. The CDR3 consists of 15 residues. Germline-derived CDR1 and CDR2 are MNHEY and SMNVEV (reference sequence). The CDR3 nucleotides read TGTGCCAGCAGTAACCACAGGGTCGTGAACACTGAAGCTTTCTTT. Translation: CASSNHRVVNTEAFF.

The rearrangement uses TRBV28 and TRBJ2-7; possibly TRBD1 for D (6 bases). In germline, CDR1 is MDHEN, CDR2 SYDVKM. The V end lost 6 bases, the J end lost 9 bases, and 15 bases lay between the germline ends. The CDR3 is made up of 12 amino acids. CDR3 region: CASRGTGIGQYF. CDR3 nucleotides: TGTGCCAGCAGGGGCACAGGGATAGGGCAGTACTTC.

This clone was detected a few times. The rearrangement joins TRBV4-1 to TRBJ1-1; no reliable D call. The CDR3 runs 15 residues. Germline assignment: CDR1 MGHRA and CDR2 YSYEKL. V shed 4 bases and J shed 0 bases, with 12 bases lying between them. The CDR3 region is CASSRATSMNTEAFF. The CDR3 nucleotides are TGCGCCAGCAGCCGAGCAACTTCTATGAACACTGAAGCTTTCTTT.

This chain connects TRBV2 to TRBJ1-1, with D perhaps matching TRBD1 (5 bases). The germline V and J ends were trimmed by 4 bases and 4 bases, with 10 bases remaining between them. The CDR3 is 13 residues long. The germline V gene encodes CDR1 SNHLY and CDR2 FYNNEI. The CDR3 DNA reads TGTGCCAGCAGTGTGGGGGGTGGCACTGAAGCTTTCTTT. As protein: CASSVGGGTEAFF.

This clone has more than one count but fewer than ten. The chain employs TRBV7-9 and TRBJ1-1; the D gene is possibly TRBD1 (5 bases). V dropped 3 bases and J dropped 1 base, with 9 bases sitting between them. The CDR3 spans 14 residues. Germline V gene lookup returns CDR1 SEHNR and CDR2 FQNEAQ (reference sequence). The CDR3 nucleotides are TGTGCCAGCAGCTTCGTCGGGGGGAACACTGAAGCTTTCTTT. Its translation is CASSFVGGNTEAFF.

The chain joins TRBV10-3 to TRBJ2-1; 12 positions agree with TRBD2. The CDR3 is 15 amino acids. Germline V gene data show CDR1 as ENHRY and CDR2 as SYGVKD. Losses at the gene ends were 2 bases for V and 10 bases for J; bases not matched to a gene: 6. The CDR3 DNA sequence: TGTGCCATCAGTGAGCGGCTAGCGGGGGGGGGAGAGCAGTTCTTC. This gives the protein CAISERLAGGGEQFF.

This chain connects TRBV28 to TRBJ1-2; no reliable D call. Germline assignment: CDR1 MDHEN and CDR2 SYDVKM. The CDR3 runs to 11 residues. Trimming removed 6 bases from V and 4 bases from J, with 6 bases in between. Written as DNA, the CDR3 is TGTGCCAGCAGGGCAACCTATGGCTACACCTTC. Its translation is CASRATYGYTF.

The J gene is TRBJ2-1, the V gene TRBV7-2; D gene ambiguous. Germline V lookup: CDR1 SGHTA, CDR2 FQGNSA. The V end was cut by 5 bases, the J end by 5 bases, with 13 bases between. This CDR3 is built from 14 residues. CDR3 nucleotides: TGTGCCAGCAGCCCGACTTTTATCCACAATGAGCAGTTCTTC. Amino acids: CASSPTFIHNEQFF.

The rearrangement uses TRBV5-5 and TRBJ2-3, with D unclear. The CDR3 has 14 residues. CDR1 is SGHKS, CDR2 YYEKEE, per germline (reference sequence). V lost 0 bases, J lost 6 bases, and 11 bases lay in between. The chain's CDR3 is CASSLAATPDTQYF. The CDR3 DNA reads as TGTGCCAGCAGCTTGGCCGCCACTCCGGATACGCAGTATTTT.

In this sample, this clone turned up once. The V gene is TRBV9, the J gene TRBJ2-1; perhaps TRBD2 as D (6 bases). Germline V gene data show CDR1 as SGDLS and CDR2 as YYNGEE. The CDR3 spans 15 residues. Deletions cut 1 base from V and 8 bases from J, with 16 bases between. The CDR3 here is CASSVTGRMWDEQFF. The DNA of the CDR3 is TGTGCCAGCAGCGTAACCGGGAGAATGTGGGATGAGCAGTTCTTC.

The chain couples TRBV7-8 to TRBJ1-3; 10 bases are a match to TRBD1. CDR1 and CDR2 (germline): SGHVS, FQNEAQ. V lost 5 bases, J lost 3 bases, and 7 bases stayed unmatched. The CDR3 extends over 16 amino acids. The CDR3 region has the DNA TGTGCCAGCAGCCGACTGCGGACAGGGGGTGGAAACACCATATATTTT. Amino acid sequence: CASSRLRTGGGNTIYF.

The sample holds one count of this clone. For the CDR3, the DNA is TGCGCCAGCAGTGAGACAGGCCATCAGCCCCAGCATTTT. This encodes CASSETGHQPQHF. The J gene is TRBJ1-5, the V gene TRBV5-1; maybe TRBD1 (6 bases). Trimming removed 5 bases at V and 5 bases at J, with 11 bases between. CDR1 and CDR2 from the germline V gene are SGHRS and YFSETQ. The CDR3 runs 13 residues.

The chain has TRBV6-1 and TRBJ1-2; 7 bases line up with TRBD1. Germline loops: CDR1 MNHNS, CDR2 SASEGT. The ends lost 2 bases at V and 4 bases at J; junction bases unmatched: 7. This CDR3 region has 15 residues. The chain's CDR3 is CASSESQGRFYGYTF. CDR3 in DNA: TGTGCCAGCAGTGAATCACAGGGGCGCTTCTATGGCTACACCTTC.

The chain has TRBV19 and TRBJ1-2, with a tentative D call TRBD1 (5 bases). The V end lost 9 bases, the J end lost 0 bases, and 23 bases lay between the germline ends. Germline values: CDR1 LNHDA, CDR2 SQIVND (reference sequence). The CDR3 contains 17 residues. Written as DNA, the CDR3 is TGTGCCAGCTCCTCTATGGGGGGACTCGTACCTAACTATGGCTACACCTTC. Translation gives CASSSMGGLVPNYGYTF.

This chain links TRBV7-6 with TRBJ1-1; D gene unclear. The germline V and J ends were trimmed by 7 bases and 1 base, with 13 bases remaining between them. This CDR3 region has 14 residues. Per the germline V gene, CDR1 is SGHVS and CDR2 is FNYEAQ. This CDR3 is CASNSIPGNTEAFF. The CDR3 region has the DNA TGTGCCAGCAACTCTATCCCCGGGAACACTGAAGCTTTCTTT.

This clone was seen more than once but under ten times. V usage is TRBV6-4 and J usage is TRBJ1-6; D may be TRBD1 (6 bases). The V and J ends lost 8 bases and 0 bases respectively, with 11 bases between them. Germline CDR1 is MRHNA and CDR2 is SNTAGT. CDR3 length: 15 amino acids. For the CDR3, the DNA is TGTGCCAGCGAAAGGGGGAGCTCCTATAATTCACCCCTCCACTTT. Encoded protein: CASERGSSYNSPLHF.

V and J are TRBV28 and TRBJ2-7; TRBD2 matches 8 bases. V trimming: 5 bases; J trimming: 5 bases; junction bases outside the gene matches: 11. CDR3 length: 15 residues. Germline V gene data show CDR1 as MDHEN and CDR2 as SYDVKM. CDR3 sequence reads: CASSTSSRGGNEQYF. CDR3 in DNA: TGTGCCAGCAGTACCAGTTCCCGGGGGGGGAACGAGCAGTACTTC.

This CDR3 is CASFYRVGLGEQFF. CDR3 DNA sequence: TGTGCCAGTTTCTACAGGGTGGGGTTGGGTGAGCAGTTCTTC. This rearrangement joins TRBV19 to TRBJ2-1, with D maybe TRBD1 (6 bases). The CDR3 totals 14 residues. Germline V gene sequence: CDR1 LNHDA, CDR2 SQIVND (reference sequence). The ends were cut back, 8 bases at V and 9 bases at J, with 20 bases in the middle.

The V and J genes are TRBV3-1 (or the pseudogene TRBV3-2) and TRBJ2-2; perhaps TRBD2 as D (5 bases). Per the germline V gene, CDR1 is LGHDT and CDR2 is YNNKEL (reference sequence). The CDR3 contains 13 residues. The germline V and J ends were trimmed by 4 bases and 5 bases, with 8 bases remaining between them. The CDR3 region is CASSLLGTGELFF. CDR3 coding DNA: TGTGCCAGCAGCCTACTAGGAACCGGGGAGCTGTTTTTT.